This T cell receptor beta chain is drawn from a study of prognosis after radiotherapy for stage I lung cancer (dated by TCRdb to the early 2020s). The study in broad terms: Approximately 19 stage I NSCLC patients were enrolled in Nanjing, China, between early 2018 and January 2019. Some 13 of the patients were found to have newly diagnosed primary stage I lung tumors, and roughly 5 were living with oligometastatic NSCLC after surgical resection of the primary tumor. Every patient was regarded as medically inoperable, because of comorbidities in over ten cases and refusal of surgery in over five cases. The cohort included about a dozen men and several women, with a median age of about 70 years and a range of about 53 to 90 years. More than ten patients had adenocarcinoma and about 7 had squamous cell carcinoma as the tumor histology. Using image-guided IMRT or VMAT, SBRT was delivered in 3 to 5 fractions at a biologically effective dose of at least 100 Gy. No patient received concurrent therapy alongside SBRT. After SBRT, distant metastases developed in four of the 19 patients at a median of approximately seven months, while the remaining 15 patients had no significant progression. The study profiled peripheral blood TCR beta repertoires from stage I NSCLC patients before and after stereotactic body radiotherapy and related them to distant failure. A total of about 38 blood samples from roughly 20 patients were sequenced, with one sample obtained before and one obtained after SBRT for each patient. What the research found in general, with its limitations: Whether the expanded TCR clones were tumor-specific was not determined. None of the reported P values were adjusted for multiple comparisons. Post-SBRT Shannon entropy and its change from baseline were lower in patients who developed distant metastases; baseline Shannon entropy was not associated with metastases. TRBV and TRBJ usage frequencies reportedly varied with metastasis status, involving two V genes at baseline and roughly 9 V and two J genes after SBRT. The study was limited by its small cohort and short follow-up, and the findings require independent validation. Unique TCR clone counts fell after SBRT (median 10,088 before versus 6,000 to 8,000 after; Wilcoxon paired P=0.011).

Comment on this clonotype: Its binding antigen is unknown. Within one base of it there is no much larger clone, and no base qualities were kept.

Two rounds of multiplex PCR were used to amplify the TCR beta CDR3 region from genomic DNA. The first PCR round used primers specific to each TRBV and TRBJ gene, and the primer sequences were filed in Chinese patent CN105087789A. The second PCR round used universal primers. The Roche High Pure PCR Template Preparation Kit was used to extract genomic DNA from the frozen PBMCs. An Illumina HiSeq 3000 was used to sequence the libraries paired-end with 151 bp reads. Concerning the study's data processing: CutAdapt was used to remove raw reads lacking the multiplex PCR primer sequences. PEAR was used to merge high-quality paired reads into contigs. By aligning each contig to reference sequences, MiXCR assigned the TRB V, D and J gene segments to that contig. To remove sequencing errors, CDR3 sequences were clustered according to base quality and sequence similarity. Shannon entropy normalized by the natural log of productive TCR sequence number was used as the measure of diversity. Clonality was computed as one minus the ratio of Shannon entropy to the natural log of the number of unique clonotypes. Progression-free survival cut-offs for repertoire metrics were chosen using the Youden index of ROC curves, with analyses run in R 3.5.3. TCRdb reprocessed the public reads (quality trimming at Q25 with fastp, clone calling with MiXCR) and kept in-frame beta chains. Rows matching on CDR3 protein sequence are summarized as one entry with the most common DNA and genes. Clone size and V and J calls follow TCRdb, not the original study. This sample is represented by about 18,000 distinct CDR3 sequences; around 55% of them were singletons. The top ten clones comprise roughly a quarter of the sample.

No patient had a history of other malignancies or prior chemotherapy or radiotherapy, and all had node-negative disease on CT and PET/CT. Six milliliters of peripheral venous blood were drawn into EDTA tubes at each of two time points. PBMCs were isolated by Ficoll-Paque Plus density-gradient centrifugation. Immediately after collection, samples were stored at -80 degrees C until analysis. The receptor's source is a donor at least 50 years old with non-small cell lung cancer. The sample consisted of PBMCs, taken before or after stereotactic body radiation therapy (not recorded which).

The sequence in DNA is TGTGCCTGGAGCCCTAAAAGGGACCCTAGCACAGATACGCAGTATTTT. Its amino acids are CAWSPKRDPSTDTQYF. The chain is encoded by TRBV30 joined to TRBJ2-3; the D region is possibly TRBD1 or TRBD2, each matching across 5 bases. The CDR3 holds 16 amino acids from the cysteine to the phenylalanine. Of the read, only the CDR3 DNA is kept; its 48 bases are in frame from base 1. The germline V gene (reference sequence) specifies GTSNPN as CDR1 and SVGIG as CDR2. Cut back by 3 bases and 0 bases, the V and J ends lie 16 bases apart.